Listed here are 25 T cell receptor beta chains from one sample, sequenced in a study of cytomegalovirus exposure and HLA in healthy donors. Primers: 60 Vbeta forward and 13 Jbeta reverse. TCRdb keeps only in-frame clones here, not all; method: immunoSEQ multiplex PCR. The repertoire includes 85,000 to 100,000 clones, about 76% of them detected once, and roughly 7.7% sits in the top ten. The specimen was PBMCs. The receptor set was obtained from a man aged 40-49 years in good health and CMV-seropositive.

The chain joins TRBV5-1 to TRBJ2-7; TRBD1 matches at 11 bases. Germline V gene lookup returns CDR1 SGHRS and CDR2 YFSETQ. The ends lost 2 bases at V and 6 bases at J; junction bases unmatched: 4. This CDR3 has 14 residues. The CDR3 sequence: CASSFGQGAREQYF. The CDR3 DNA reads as TGCGCCAGCAGCTTCGGACAGGGGGCGCGCGAGCAGTACTTC. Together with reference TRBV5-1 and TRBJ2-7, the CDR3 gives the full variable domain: KAGVTQTPRYLIKTRGQQVTLSCSPISGHRSVSWYQQTPGQGLQFLFEYFSETQRNKGNFPGRFSGRQFSNSRSEMNVSTLELGDSALYLCASSFGQGAREQYFGPGTRLTVT.

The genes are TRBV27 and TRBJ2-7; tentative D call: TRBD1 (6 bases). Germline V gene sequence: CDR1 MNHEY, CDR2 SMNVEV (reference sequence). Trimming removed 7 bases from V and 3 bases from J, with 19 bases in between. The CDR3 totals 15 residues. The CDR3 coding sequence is TGTGCCAGCAAACCCCTCCGGACAGACGTCTACGAGCAGTACTTC. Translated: CASKPLRTDVYEQYF.

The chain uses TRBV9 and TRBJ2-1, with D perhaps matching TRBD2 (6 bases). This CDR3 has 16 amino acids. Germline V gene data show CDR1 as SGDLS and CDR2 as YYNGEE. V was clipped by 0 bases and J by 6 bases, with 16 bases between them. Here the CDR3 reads CASSVDDSGLGNEQFF. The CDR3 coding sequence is TGTGCCAGCAGCGTAGATGATTCGGGACTGGGCAATGAGCAGTTCTTC.

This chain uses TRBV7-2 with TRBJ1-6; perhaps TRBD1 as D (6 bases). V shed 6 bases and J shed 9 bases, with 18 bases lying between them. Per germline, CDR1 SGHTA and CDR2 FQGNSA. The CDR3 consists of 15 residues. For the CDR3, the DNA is TGTGCCAGCAGTTATACAGGGTGGTCGGGTTCACCCCTCCACTTT. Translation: CASSYTGWSGSPLHF. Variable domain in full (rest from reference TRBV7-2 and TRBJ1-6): GAGVSQSPSNKVTEKGKDVELRCDPISGHTALYWYRQSLGQGLEFLIYFQGNSAPDKSGLPSDRFSAERTGGSVSTLTIQRTQQEDSAVYLCASSYTGWSGSPLHFGNGTRLTVT.

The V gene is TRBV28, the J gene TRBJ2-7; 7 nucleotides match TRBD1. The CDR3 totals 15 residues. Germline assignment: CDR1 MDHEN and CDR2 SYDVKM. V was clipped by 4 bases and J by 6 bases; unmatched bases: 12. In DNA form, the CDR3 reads TGTGCCAGCAGTTCCCTTTCGACAGGGACAATCGAGCAGTACTTC. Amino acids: CASSSLSTGTIEQYF.

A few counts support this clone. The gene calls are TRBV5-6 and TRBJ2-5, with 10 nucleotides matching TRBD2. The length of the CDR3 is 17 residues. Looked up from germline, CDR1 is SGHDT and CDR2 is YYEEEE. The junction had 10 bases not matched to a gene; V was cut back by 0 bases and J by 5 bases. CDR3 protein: CASSLVGSGGGRETQYF. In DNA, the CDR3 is TGTGCCAGCAGCTTGGTCGGGAGCGGGGGGGGCCGGGAGACCCAGTACTTC.

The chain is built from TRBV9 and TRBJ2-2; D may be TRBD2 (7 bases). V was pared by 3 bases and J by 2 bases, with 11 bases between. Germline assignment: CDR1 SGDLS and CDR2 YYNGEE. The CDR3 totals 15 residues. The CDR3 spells CASSAGGFNTGELFF. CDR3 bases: TGTGCCAGCAGCGCGGGGGGCTTTAACACCGGGGAGCTGTTTTTT.

This CDR3 reads CASTPGQRAQETQYF. CDR3 nucleotide sequence: TGTGCCAGCACCCCGGGACAACGAGCACAAGAGACCCAGTACTTC. V usage is TRBV28 and J usage is TRBJ2-5; D is perhaps TRBD1 (6 bases). The ends were cut back, 7 bases at V and 2 bases at J, with 17 bases in the middle. The length of the CDR3 is 15 residues. Germline assignment: CDR1 MDHEN and CDR2 SYDVKM.

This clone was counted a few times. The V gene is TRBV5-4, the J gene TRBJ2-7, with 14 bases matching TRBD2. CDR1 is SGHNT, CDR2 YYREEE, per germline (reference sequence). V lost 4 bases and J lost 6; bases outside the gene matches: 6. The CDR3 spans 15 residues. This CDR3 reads CASSGTSGGGGEQYF. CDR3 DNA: TGTGCCAGCAGCGGGACTAGCGGGGGCGGGGGCGAGCAGTACTTC.

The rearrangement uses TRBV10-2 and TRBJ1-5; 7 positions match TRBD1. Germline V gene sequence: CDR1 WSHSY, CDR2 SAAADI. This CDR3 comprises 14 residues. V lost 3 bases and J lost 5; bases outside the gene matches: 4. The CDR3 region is CASSDQGEDQPQHF. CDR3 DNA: TGCGCCAGCAGTGATCAGGGGGAAGATCAGCCCCAGCATTTT.

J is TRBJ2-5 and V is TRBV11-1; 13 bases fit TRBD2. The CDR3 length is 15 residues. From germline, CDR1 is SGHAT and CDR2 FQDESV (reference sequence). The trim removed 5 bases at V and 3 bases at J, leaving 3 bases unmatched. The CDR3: CASSRGLAGEETQYF. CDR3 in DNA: TGTGCCAGCAGCCGAGGACTAGCGGGGGAAGAGACCCAGTACTTC.

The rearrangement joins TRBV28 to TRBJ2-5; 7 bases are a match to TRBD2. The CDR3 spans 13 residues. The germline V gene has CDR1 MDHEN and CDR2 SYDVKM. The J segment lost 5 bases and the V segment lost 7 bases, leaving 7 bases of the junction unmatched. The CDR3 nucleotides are TGTGCCAGCAACGGCGGGAGTACTGAGACCCAGTACTTC. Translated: CASNGGSTETQYF.

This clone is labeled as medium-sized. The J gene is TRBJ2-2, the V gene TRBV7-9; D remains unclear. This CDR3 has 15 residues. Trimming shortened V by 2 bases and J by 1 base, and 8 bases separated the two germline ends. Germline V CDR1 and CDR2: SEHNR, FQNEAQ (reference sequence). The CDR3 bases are TGTGCCAGCAGCTTAATGGGCAGGAACACCGGGGAGCTGTTTTTT. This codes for CASSLMGRNTGELFF.

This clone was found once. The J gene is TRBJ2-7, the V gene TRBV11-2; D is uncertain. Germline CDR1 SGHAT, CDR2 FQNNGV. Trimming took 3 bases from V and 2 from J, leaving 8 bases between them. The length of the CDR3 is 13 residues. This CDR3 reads CASSFAQTYEQYF. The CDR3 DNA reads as TGTGCCAGCAGCTTTGCCCAGACCTACGAGCAGTACTTC.

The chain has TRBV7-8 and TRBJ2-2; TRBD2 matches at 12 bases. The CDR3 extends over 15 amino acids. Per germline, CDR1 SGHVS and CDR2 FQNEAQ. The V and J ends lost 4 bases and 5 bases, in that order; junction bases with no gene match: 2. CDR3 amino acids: CASSSSGRATGELFF. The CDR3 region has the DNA TGTGCCAGCAGCTCTAGCGGGAGGGCGACCGGGGAGCTGTTTTTT.

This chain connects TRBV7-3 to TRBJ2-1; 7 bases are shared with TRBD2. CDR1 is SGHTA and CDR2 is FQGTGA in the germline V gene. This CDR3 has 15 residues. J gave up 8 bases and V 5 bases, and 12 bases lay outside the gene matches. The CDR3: CASSRVFAGVDEQFF. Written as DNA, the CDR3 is TGTGCCAGCAGCCGTGTTTTTGCGGGGGTCGATGAGCAGTTCTTC.

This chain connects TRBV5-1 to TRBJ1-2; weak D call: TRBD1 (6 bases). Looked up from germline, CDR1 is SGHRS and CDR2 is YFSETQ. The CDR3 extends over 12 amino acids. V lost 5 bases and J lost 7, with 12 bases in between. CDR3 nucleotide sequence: TGCGCCAGCAGAGGGGGGGCGCCTGGCTACACCTTC. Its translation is CASRGGAPGYTF.

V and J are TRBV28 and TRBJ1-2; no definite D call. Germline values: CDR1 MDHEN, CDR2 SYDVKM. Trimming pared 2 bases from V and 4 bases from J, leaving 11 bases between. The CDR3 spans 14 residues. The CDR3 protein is CASSLEAPPYGYTF. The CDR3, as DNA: TGTGCCAGCAGTTTAGAAGCCCCCCCCTATGGCTACACCTTC.

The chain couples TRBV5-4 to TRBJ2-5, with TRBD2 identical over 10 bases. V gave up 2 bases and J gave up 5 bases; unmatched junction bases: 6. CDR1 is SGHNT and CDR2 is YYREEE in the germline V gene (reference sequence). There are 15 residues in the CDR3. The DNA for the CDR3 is TGTGCCAGCAGCTTAAGCGGGGGGGCGATGGAGACCCAGTACTTC. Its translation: CASSLSGGAMETQYF.

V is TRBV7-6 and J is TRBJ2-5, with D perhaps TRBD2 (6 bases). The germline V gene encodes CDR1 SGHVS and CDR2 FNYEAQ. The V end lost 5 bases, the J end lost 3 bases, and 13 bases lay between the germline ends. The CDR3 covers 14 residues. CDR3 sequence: CASSDGTFEETQYF. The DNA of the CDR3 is TGTGCCAGCAGCGACGGGACTTTTGAAGAGACCCAGTACTTC.

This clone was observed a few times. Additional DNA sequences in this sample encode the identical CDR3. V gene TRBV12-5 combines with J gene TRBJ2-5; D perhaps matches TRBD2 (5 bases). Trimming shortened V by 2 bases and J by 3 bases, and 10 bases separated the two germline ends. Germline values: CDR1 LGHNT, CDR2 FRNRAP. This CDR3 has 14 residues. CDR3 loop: CASGLSIGEETQYF. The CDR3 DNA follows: TGTGCTAGTGGTTTGTCCATCGGGGAAGAGACCCAGTACTTC.

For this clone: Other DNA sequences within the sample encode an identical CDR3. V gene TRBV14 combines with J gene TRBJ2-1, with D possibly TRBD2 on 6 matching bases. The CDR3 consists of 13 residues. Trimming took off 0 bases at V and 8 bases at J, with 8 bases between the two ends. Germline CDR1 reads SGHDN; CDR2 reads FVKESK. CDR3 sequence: CASSQDRRDEQFF. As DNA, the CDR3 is TGTGCCAGCAGCCAAGACCGGAGGGATGAGCAGTTCTTC.

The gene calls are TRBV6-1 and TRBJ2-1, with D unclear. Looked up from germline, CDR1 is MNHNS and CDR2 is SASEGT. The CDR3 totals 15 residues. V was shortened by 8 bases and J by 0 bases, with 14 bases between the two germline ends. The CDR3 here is CASCGPISSYNEQFF. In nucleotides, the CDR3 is TGTGCCAGCTGTGGCCCAATCAGCTCCTACAATGAGCAGTTCTTC.

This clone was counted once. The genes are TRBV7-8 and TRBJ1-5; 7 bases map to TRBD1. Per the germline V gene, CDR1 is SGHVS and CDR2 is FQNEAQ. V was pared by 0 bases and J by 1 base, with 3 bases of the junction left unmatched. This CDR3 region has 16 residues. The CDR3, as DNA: TGTGCCAGCAGCTTAGCGACGGGACAGAGCAATCAGCCCCAGCATTTT. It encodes CASSLATGQSNQPQHF.

The chain's CDR3 is CASGSPNSPLHF. The DNA of the CDR3 is TGTGCCAGCGGGAGTCCCAATTCACCCCTCCACTTT. The rearrangement links TRBV9 to TRBJ1-6; D is uncertain. CDR1 is SGDLS, CDR2 YYNGEE, per germline. V lost 7 bases and J 7 bases, leaving 9 bases between the germline ends. This CDR3 is built from 12 residues.